These 16 T cell receptor beta chains were all obtained from the same sample, sequenced in a study of shared clonotypes between healthy human individuals. Clones were sequenced by immunoSEQ multiplex PCR, and TCRdb holds only the in-frame ones, with some missing. This table has about 480,000 clones, 79% appearing once. The sample comprised PBMCs. The source is a woman aged 35 to 49 in good health. Some clones in this sample may be carry-over from other donors' samples.

V is TRBV5-4 and J is TRBJ1-4; D unresolved. The V gene's germline CDR1 is SGHNT and CDR2 YYREEE (reference sequence). The CDR3 has 15 amino acids. Trimming stripped 4 bases from V and 0 bases from J, with 10 bases between. In nucleotides, the CDR3 is TGTGCCAGCAGCCCCCTGGTCGCAACTAATGAAAAACTGTTTTTT. It yields the protein CASSPLVATNEKLFF.

The V gene is TRBV27, the J gene TRBJ1-4, with 7 bases aligning to TRBD1. CDR1 and CDR2 (germline): MNHEY, SMNVEV (reference sequence). V was pared by 6 bases and J by 2 bases, with 9 bases of the junction left unmatched. This CDR3 has 16 residues. The CDR3 DNA follows: TGTGCCAGCAGCCTTCGACAGGGTCCGACTAATGAAAAACTGTTTTTT. Encoded protein: CASSLRQGPTNEKLFF.

CDR3 loop: CASSLEQPMKLFF. The CDR3 coding sequence is TGTGCCAGCAGCTTAGAACAGCCTATGAAGCTGTTTTTT. The gene calls are TRBV7-7 and TRBJ2-2; D unresolved. CDR3 length: 13 amino acids. The germline V gene has CDR1 SSHAT and CDR2 FNYEAQ (reference sequence). V lost 1 base, J lost 12 bases, and 12 bases lay in between.

This rearrangement joins TRBV29-1 to TRBJ2-3; 12 bases match TRBD2. This CDR3 is built from 14 residues. Per germline, CDR1 SQVTM and CDR2 ANQGSEA. The V and J ends lost 4 bases and 3 bases, in that order; junction bases with no gene match: 2. As DNA, the CDR3 is TGCAGCGTTGCGACTAGCGGGAGTACAGATACGCAGTATTTT. This sequence encodes CSVATSGSTDTQYF.

The gene calls are TRBV7-7 and TRBJ2-7, with D unresolved. This CDR3 region has 8 residues. CDR1 is SSHAT, CDR2 FNYEAQ, per germline (reference sequence). The chain's CDR3 is CEEGEQYF. The CDR3 nucleotides are TGTGAGGAAGGCGAGCAGTACTTC.

The chain carries TRBV7-3 and TRBJ1-1, with D possibly matching TRBD1 (6 bases). V was pared by 0 bases and J by 0 bases, with 8 bases between. Germline CDR1 SGHTA, CDR2 FQGTGA. The CDR3 is 15 residues long. This CDR3 reads CASSLTDRLNTEAFF. CDR3 in DNA: TGTGCCAGCAGCTTAACAGACAGGTTGAACACTGAAGCTTTCTTT.

V and J are TRBV7-9 and TRBJ2-6; 11 nucleotides match TRBD1. Germline CDR1 SEHNR, CDR2 FQNEAQ (reference sequence). V gave up 5 bases and J gave up 1 base; unmatched junction bases: 1. This CDR3 is 16 amino acids long. The CDR3 spells CASSRDRGSGANVLTF. The CDR3 DNA reads TGTGCCAGCAGCCGGGACAGGGGGTCTGGGGCCAACGTCCTGACTTTC.

The rearrangement links TRBV10-1 to TRBJ2-7; tentatively, D is TRBD1 or TRBD2 (5 bases each). The germline V and J ends were trimmed by 8 bases and 2 bases, with 13 bases remaining between them. Germline V CDR1 and CDR2: WNHNN, SYGVQD (reference sequence). There are 13 residues in the CDR3. CDR3 region: CASSPGTAYEQYF. CDR3 in DNA: TGCGCCAGCTCCCCCGGGACCGCCTACGAGCAGTACTTC.

This clone has more than one count but fewer than ten. This chain uses TRBV5-4 with TRBJ2-5, with TRBD2 identical over 7 bases. J gave up 2 bases and V 4 bases, and 14 bases lay outside the gene matches. Germline loops: CDR1 SGHNT, CDR2 YYREEE (reference sequence). The CDR3 is 17 amino acids. The CDR3 region has the DNA TGTGCCAGCAGCCTCGGCGTCGGCGGGAGTAGTCAAGAGACCCAGTACTTC. Translating it yields CASSLGVGGSSQETQYF.

The gene calls are TRBV2 and TRBJ2-1; D may be TRBD1 (5 bases). V lost 6 bases to trimming and J lost 4 bases, with 13 bases between them. Germline V gene data show CDR1 as SNHLY and CDR2 as FYNNEI. The CDR3 is made up of 14 amino acids. The CDR3 loop is CASSKRGGYNEQFF. The CDR3 DNA reads TGTGCCAGCAGCAAAAGGGGCGGATACAATGAGCAGTTCTTC.

The chain has TRBV11-2 and TRBJ2-3, with 7 bases fitting TRBD2. The V gene's germline CDR1 is SGHAT and CDR2 FQNNGV. The length of the CDR3 is 18 residues. J gave up 2 bases and V 1 base, and 12 bases lay outside the gene matches. This CDR3 reads CASSLGRLADVFTDTQYF. The CDR3 region has the DNA TGTGCCAGCAGCTTAGGTCGGCTAGCGGACGTCTTCACAGATACGCAGTATTTT.

The chain recombines TRBV25-1 with TRBJ2-1, with 14 bases matching TRBD2. Trimming removed 2 bases from V and 0 bases from J; junction bases left unmatched: 3. Germline V gene sequence: CDR1 MGHDK, CDR2 SYGVNS. The CDR3 runs 18 residues. The CDR3 sequence is CASSEGLAGGLSYNEQFF. In nucleotides, the CDR3 is TGTGCCAGCAGTGAAGGACTAGCGGGAGGCCTCTCCTACAATGAGCAGTTCTTC.

This clone was seen only a few times. V usage is TRBV6-1 and J usage is TRBJ2-1, with D unclear. V dropped 1 base and J dropped 4 bases, with 8 bases sitting between them. The CDR3 is 14 amino acids. Germline V gives CDR1 MNHNS, CDR2 SASEGT. CDR3 DNA sequence: TGTGCCAGCAGTGAAGTGTCAGAATACAATGAGCAGTTCTTC. It translates to CASSEVSEYNEQFF.

A single count supports this clone. This sequence joins TRBV27 and TRBJ1-1; 9 bases line up with TRBD1. The CDR3 consists of 15 residues. CDR1 is MNHEY and CDR2 is SMNVEV in the germline V gene (reference sequence). J gave up 2 bases and V 5 bases, and 6 bases lay outside the gene matches. The CDR3, as DNA: TGTGCCAGCAGTCCTCGACAGGGGGTAAACACTGAAGCTTTCTTT. Amino acid sequence: CASSPRQGVNTEAFF.

This clone was counted ten times or more. The CDR3 DNA is TGTGCCAGCAGGCCAGGGACTGCTAGCAATCAGCCCCAGCATTTT. Its translation is CASRPGTASNQPQHF. The chain is built from TRBV2 and TRBJ1-5; a weak D match, TRBD1 (5 bases). The CDR3 totals 15 residues. The germline V and J ends were trimmed by 6 bases and 0 bases, with 12 bases remaining between them. Germline CDR1 and CDR2: SNHLY and FYNNEI.

The chain employs TRBV5-4 and TRBJ2-3; 14 bases align to TRBD2. V lost 2 bases and J lost 4; bases outside the gene matches: 6. Germline V lookup: CDR1 SGHNT, CDR2 YYREEE (reference sequence). The CDR3 runs to 17 residues. DNA for the CDR3: TGTGCCAGCAGCTTATCCGGGACTAGCGGGAGCCCAGATACGCAGTATTTT. Translation: CASSLSGTSGSPDTQYF.